What follows are 16 T cell receptor beta chains derived from one specimen sequenced in a study of blood T cell repertoires in COVID-19. Profiled with immunoSEQ multiplex PCR; TCRdb holds only in-frame clones, not every one. Of about 40,000 clones listed, roughly 80% are singletons. The sequencing sample was made of peripheral blood. Receptors were obtained from a man aged 45-65 years with active or convalescent COVID-19.

The rearrangement uses TRBV6-5 and TRBJ2-7; TRBD1 matches at 9 bases. Germline trimming cut 2 bases from V and 6 bases from J; bases unmatched to any gene: 8. Germline CDR1 and CDR2: MNHEY and SVGAGI. There are 15 residues in the CDR3. CDR3 in DNA: TGTGCCAGCAGTTACCTAGGGACAGGGCTCGGCGAGCAGTACTTC. Translation: CASSYLGTGLGEQYF.

A single count supports this clone. The J gene is TRBJ2-5, the V gene TRBV7-9; possibly TRBD1 for D (6 bases). Germline lookup yields CDR1 SEHNR and CDR2 FQNEAQ (reference sequence). Trimming shortened V by 0 bases and J by 5 bases, and 10 bases separated the two germline ends. This CDR3 comprises 14 residues. CDR3 region: CASSLAQGSETQYF. In nucleotides, the CDR3 is TGTGCCAGCAGCTTAGCCCAGGGGTCGGAGACCCAGTACTTC.

The V gene is TRBV6-5, the J gene TRBJ2-7, with a weak D call TRBD2 (7 bases). The ends were cut back, 5 bases at V and 2 bases at J, with 10 bases in the middle. Germline loops: CDR1 MNHEY, CDR2 SVGAGI. This CDR3 has 13 amino acids. CDR3 sequence: CASSRGATYEQYF. CDR3 DNA: TGTGCCAGCAGTCGGGGGGCAACCTACGAGCAGTACTTC.

The chain carries TRBV7-9 and TRBJ1-2; D gene uncertain. CDR1 is SEHNR, CDR2 FQNEAQ, per germline (reference sequence). The length of the CDR3 is 15 residues. V gave up 0 bases and J gave up 2 bases, with 10 bases separating them. The CDR3 DNA sequence: TGTGCCAGCAGCTTAGCGGCACAATACAACTATGGCTACACCTTC. It encodes CASSLAAQYNYGYTF.

CDR3 sequence reads: CASRPTGLANEKLFF. CDR3 bases: TGTGCCAGCAGACCTACAGGGCTGGCTAATGAAAAACTGTTTTTT. The chain links TRBV3-1 (or the pseudogene TRBV3-2) to TRBJ1-4; TRBD1 is a possible D gene (6 bases). Germline values: CDR1 LGHDT, CDR2 YNNKEL (reference sequence). There are 15 residues in the CDR3. V gave up 6 bases and J gave up 3 bases, with 14 bases separating them.

The chain recombines TRBV6-4 with TRBJ2-3, with TRBD2 matching over 11 bases. CDR1 and CDR2 (germline): MRHNA, SNTAGT. The V and J ends lost 6 bases and 2 bases, in that order; junction bases with no gene match: 7. The CDR3 consists of 16 residues. The CDR3 DNA follows: TGTGCCAGCAGCCCGCTAGCGGGGGGTTACACAGATACGCAGTATTTT. Translation: CASSPLAGGYTDTQYF.

The chain couples TRBV5-1 to TRBJ2-1; D is possibly TRBD2 (6 bases). This CDR3 spans 14 amino acids. Trimming shortened V by 2 bases and J by 6 bases, and 12 bases separated the two germline ends. CDR1 is SGHRS, CDR2 YFSETQ, per germline. The CDR3 reads CASSFSGLGNEQFF. The CDR3 nucleotides read TGCGCCAGCAGCTTTTCGGGACTCGGCAATGAGCAGTTCTTC.

The chain uses TRBV5-1 and TRBJ2-1, with a weak D call TRBD1 (6 bases). V was trimmed by 2 bases and J by 4 bases, leaving 13 bases between them. The CDR3 totals 15 residues. CDR1 and CDR2 from the germline V gene are SGHRS and YFSETQ. CDR3 sequence: CASSFRTATYNEQFF. CDR3 DNA: TGCGCCAGCAGCTTTAGGACAGCTACTTACAATGAGCAGTTCTTC.

There are a few counts of this clone. The chain is built from TRBV5-5 and TRBJ1-5, with 10 positions matching TRBD1. Per the germline V gene, CDR1 is SGHKS and CDR2 is YYEKEE (reference sequence). The trim removed 3 bases at V and 6 bases at J, leaving 6 bases unmatched. This CDR3 spans 15 amino acids. The CDR3 sequence: CASSWDGQGGQPQHF. CDR3 nucleotides: TGTGCCAGCAGCTGGGACGGACAGGGGGGTCAGCCCCAGCATTTT.

This rearrangement joins TRBV9 to TRBJ1-4; tentative D call: TRBD1 (5 bases). Germline V CDR1 and CDR2: SGDLS, YYNGEE. The V end lost 4 bases, the J end lost 8 bases, and 15 bases lay between the germline ends. This CDR3 is 14 amino acids long. In DNA, the CDR3 is TGTGCCAGCAGCCCCGGGGGGGATTGGGAAAAACTGTTTTTT. It specifies CASSPGGDWEKLFF.

The chain links TRBV5-4 to TRBJ2-5; TRBD1 matches at 9 bases. This CDR3 has 14 residues. CDR1 SGHNT and CDR2 YYREEE come from the germline V gene (reference sequence). V gave up 4 bases and J gave up 4 bases; unmatched junction bases: 5. The CDR3 DNA sequence: TGTGCCAGCAGCCCCGGACAGGGGAGAGAGACCCAGTACTTC. The encoded protein is CASSPGQGRETQYF. Complete variable domain (other parts from reference TRBV5-4 and TRBJ2-5): ETGVTQSPTHLIKTRGQQVTLRCSSQSGHNTVSWYQQALGQGPQFIFQYYREEENGRGNFPPRFSGLQFPNYSSELNVNALELDDSALYLCASSPGQGRETQYFGPGTRLLVL.

This chain uses TRBV19 with TRBJ1-5, with TRBD1 matching over 10 bases. CDR3 size: 20 residues. V dropped 4 bases and J dropped 2; count of bases not matched to a gene: 17. CDR1 is LNHDA, CDR2 SQIVND, per germline (reference sequence). The CDR3 sequence is CASSSRPSGQGEVGNQPQHF. The CDR3 DNA is TGTGCCAGTAGTAGCCGACCGAGCGGACAGGGGGAGGTGGGCAATCAGCCCCAGCATTTT.

The chain has TRBV5-4 and TRBJ1-4; D possibly corresponds to TRBD1 (6 bases). Germline CDR1 SGHNT, CDR2 YYREEE (reference sequence). V lost 2 bases, J lost 8 bases, and 10 bases lay in between. There are 13 residues in the CDR3. The DNA of the CDR3 is TGTGCCAGCAGCTTAGGGGGTTACGAAAAACTGTTTTTT. The encoded protein is CASSLGGYEKLFF.

V usage is TRBV2 and J usage is TRBJ2-5; no definite D call. Germline CDR1 and CDR2: SNHLY and FYNNEI. V gave up 2 bases and J gave up 2 bases, with 9 bases separating them. The CDR3 spans 14 residues. Written as DNA, the CDR3 is TGTGCCAGCAGTGAAACACAGATACAAGAGACCCAGTACTTC. Encoded protein: CASSETQIQETQYF. Full variable domain (missing parts from reference TRBV2 and TRBJ2-5): EPEVTQTPSHQVTQMGQEVILRCVPISNHLYFYWYRQILGQKVEFLVSFYNNEISEKSEIFDDQFSVERPDGSNFTLKIRSTKLEDSAMYFCASSETQIQETQYFGPGTRLLVL.

The chain links TRBV27 to TRBJ2-3; maybe TRBD1 (6 bases). Germline CDR1 and CDR2: MNHEY and SMNVEV (reference sequence). CDR3 size: 17 residues. Trimming took off 6 bases at V and 2 bases at J, with 21 bases between the two ends. The CDR3 DNA reads TGTGCCAGCAGCCAACAGGGACCTCAGCTGAACACAGATACGCAGTATTTT. Its protein is CASSQQGPQLNTDTQYF.

This clone came up once. The chain is built from TRBV5-8 and TRBJ2-1; TRBD2 matches 7 bases. Germline CDR1 and CDR2: SGHTS and YDEGEE. J lost 4 bases, V lost 0 bases, and 4 bases had no gene match. CDR3 length equals 15 residues. CDR3 coding DNA: TGTGCCAGCAGCTTGGGGGTAGCGGGTTACAATGAGCAGTTCTTC. Translating gives CASSLGVAGYNEQFF. The complete variable domain, with remaining parts taken from reference TRBV5-8 and TRBJ2-1, reads EAGVTQSPTHLIKTRGQQATLRCSPISGHTSVYWYQQALGLGLQFLLWYDEGEERNRGNFPPRFSGRQFPNYSSELNVNALELEDSALYLCASSLGVAGYNEQFFGPGTRLTVL.